This T cell receptor (beta chain) was captured by sequencing in a study of early T cells in non-severe SARS-CoV-2 infection. Background on the study: Sequencing was performed on bulk RNA from unsorted whole blood, leaving chains unpaired.

The TCR library protocol attached unique molecular identifiers to the individual cDNA molecules. One entry per CDR3 protein results from TCRdb running MiXCR on the 5' RACE reads. The data contain more than 60,000 distinct CDR3 sequences, roughly 9.5% of them singletons. There are 14 residues in the CDR3. Germline V gene sequence: CDR1 DFQATT, CDR2 SNEGSKA (reference sequence). Trimming removed 0 bases from V and 7 bases from J, with 15 bases in between. This sequence originates from an adult who was a healthcare worker with PCR-confirmed SARS-CoV-2 infection or an uninfected control (not recorded which). The specimen was whole blood. This sequence joins TRBV20-1 and TRBJ1-1; the D gene is possibly TRBD1 (6 bases). The CDR3 spells CSARDPPRGREAFF. The CDR3 bases are TGCAGTGCTAGAGACCCCCCCAGGGGACGTGAAGCTTTCTTT.